The rows below give T cell receptor beta chains drawn from one sample of a study of blood T cell repertoires in COVID-19. Repertoires were generated with immunoSEQ multiplex PCR, while TCRdb's copy carries only in-frame clones and drops some. Of 300,000 to 350,000 clones listed, 85% to 90% are singletons. The sequenced sample consisted of peripheral blood. The source of these receptors is a woman aged 45-59 years with COVID-19, enrolled during active disease. Both conserved end residues are part of each CDR3. A D gene is named only where the DNA matches it firmly. Clone size, where shown, is once, few, many, or a class for clones that have expanded.

v_call	d_call	clone_size	j_call	cdr3_nt	cdr3_aa
TRBV5-6	-	-	TRBJ1-2	TGTGCCAGCAGCCCGCGGACAGCTTATGGCTACACCTTC	CASSPRTAYGYTF
TRBV5-1	TRBD2	-	TRBJ2-4	TGCGCCAGCAGCTTCGGACTAGCGGCTCTTTCTGGGTCCAAAAACATTCAGTACTTC	CASSFGLAALSGSKNIQYF
TRBV30	-	-	TRBJ1-2	TGTGCCTGGAGGAACGGAGGAACAACGCATGGCTACACCTTC	CAWRNGGTTHGYTF
TRBV27	TRBD1	-	TRBJ1-2	TGTGCCAGCAGGTCCCAGGGGGCTTGGGGCTACACCTTC	CASRSQGAWGYTF
TRBV6-5	-	-	TRBJ1-6	TGTGCCAGCAGTCCTCCCCAGGGGCTGAATTCACCCCTCCACTTT	CASSPPQGLNSPLHF
TRBV7-2	-	-	TRBJ1-1	TGTGCCAGCAGCTTAGTGGTGGGACAGAACACTGAAGCTTTCTTT	CASSLVVGQNTEAFF
TRBV7-9	TRBD1	once	TRBJ1-1	TGTGCCAGCAGCTTCGACAGGGGCGCAGAAGCTTTCTTT	CASSFDRGAEAFF
TRBV4-3	-	-	TRBJ2-7	TGCGCCAGCAGCCAAGATTTGTCTCCACGACCGGGTTACGAGCAGTACTTC	CASSQDLSPRPGYEQYF
TRBV5-4	TRBD2	-	TRBJ2-5	TGTGCCAGCAGCTTGTCACTAGCGGGAGTCGGAGAGACCCAGTACTTC	CASSLSLAGVGETQYF
TRBV7-2	TRBD1	-	TRBJ2-5	TGTGCCAGCAGCGCACAGGGGGCTTGGGAGACCCAGTACTTC	CASSAQGAWETQYF
TRBV6-5	TRBD1	-	TRBJ1-5	TGTGCCAGCAGGCGACAGGGGGCCCTGAATCAGCCCCAGCATTTT	CASRRQGALNQPQHF
TRBV7-8	TRBD2	-	TRBJ2-1	TGTGCCATCAGCGGGAGGGTTCCCAATGAGCAGTTCTTC	CAISGRVPNEQFF
TRBV2	-	-	TRBJ1-1	TGTGCCAGCACTTTTGCGGAAGACACTGAAGCTTTCTTT	CASTFAEDTEAFF
TRBV7-9	-	-	TRBJ2-5	TGTGCCAGCAGCCCTAGGATTGTAGAGACCCAGTACTTC	CASSPRIVETQYF
TRBV5-1	TRBD2	-	TRBJ2-3	TGCGCCAGCAGCGCGGGACTAGCGAGTCCATCAGATACGCAGTATTTT	CASSAGLASPSDTQYF
TRBV6-5	-	-	TRBJ1-5	TGTGCCAGCAGAAACAGGGCTGAACAGCCCCAGCATTTT	CASRNRAEQPQHF
TRBV11-2	-	once	TRBJ1-2	TGTGCCAGCAGCTTAGGACAGGTTTTTACCTATGGCTACACCTTC	CASSLGQVFTYGYTF
TRBV7-9	TRBD1	-	TRBJ1-5	TGTGCCAGCAGCTTAGCAGGGACAGTGGATCAGCCCCAGCATTTT	CASSLAGTVDQPQHF
TRBV7-2	TRBD2	once	TRBJ2-3	TGTGCCAGCAGCTTAGTTAGGACTAGCGGGACATCAGCAGATACGCAGTATTTT	CASSLVRTSGTSADTQYF
TRBV25-1	-	-	TRBJ2-6	TGTGCCAGCAGGGCGGCCTCGAGGGGGGCCAACGTCCTGACTTTC	CASRAASRGANVLTF
TRBV7-9	TRBD1	few	TRBJ1-1	TGTGCCAGCAGCCTCGCCGGGACAGGGTCGAAAGCTTTCTTT	CASSLAGTGSKAFF
TRBV7-9	TRBD2	-	TRBJ2-1	TGTGCCAGCAGCTCCCCGACTAGCGGGAGGGCGGGATCCTACAATGAGCAGTTCTTC	CASSSPTSGRAGSYNEQFF
TRBV5-6	-	-	TRBJ1-2	TGTGCCAGCAGCTCCAGGGGTTATGGCTACACCTTC	CASSSRGYGYTF
TRBV4-1	-	-	TRBJ1-1	TGCGCCAGCAGCCAAGTAAGGGGGACTGAAGCTTTCTTT	CASSQVRGTEAFF
TRBV10-1	-	-	TRBJ1-1	TGCGCCAGCAGTAATGGACAGTTACCTGAAGCTTTCTTT	CASSNGQLPEAFF
TRBV30	TRBD1	-	TRBJ2-1	TGTGCCTGGAGTGGGTATTACAGGGGCGGTGATGCCAATGAGCAGTTCTTC	CAWSGYYRGGDANEQFF
TRBV5-4	-	-	TRBJ2-5	TGTGCCAGCAGCCATTCGATTGGGCAGAACCAAGAGACCCAGTACTTC	CASSHSIGQNQETQYF
TRBV5-5	-	once	TRBJ1-2	TGTGCCAGCAGCTTGGCCCAGACAGGATTCGGCTATGGCTACACCTTC	CASSLAQTGFGYGYTF
TRBV6-5	-	few	TRBJ2-5	TGTGCCAGCAGTTACTGGCCGGGGGAGACCCAGTACTTC	CASSYWPGETQYF
TRBV7-8	TRBD1	-	TRBJ1-5	TGTGCCAGCAGCTTTATGGACAGGGGGATTCAGCCCCAGCATTTT	CASSFMDRGIQPQHF
TRBV5-1	TRBD1	-	TRBJ2-3	TGCGCCAGCAGCTCCGGGACAGGGATAGATACGCAGTATTTT	CASSSGTGIDTQYF
TRBV7-3	-	-	TRBJ2-7	TGTGCCAGCAGCGGGGCTCCCGTGGCGGGGCTAATCCCCGAGCAGTACTTC	CASSGAPVAGLIPEQYF
TRBV4-2	-	few	TRBJ2-2	TGTGCCAGCAGCCATCCCCCCGGGGGGAACACCGGGGAGCTGTTTTTT	CASSHPPGGNTGELFF
TRBV9	-	-	TRBJ2-1	TGTGCCACCGCGAGATCAATAGCGGTAGATGAGCAGTTCTTC	CATARSIAVDEQFF
TRBV29-1	TRBD1	many	TRBJ2-3	TGCAGCGTTGTCCGGACAGGGGCCACAGATACGCAGTATTTT	CSVVRTGATDTQYF
TRBV5-5	-	-	TRBJ1-5	TGTGCCAGCAGCTTCATTTGGGAGGATCAGCCCCAGCATTTT	CASSFIWEDQPQHF
TRBV10-3	-	-	TRBJ2-7	TGTGCCATCAGTGAGAATACAGGGCCCTACGAGCAGTACTTC	CAISENTGPYEQYF
TRBV5-4	TRBD1	-	TRBJ2-3	TGTGCCAGCAGCAAGACGTGGGGGACAGGGGACAGCACAGATACGCAGTATTTT	CASSKTWGTGDSTDTQYF
TRBV4-1	TRBD2	-	TRBJ2-1	TGCGCCAGCAGCCCCCGTCCGTCGCGGGAGAGCAATGAGCAGTTCTTC	CASSPRPSRESNEQFF
TRBV7-2	-	-	TRBJ1-5	TGTGCCAGCAGCTTAGGACAGAATCAGCCCCAGCATTTT	CASSLGQNQPQHF
TRBV2	TRBD1	-	TRBJ2-3	TGTGCCAGCAGTGAATGGGGGACAGGGTTCTCTAGCACAGATACGCAGTATTTT	CASSEWGTGFSSTDTQYF
TRBV24-1	-	-	TRBJ1-5	TGTGCCACCAGCGGCAGGCCCGGCAATCAGCCCCAGCATTTT	CATSGRPGNQPQHF
TRBV25-1	TRBD2	-	TRBJ2-3	TGTGCCATCGGACTAGCGGGGACAGATACGCAGTATTTT	CAIGLAGTDTQYF
TRBV11-2	TRBD2	-	TRBJ2-5	TGTGCCAGCAGTGAGCGACTAGCGGGAGTCGAGACCCAGTACTTC	CASSERLAGVETQYF